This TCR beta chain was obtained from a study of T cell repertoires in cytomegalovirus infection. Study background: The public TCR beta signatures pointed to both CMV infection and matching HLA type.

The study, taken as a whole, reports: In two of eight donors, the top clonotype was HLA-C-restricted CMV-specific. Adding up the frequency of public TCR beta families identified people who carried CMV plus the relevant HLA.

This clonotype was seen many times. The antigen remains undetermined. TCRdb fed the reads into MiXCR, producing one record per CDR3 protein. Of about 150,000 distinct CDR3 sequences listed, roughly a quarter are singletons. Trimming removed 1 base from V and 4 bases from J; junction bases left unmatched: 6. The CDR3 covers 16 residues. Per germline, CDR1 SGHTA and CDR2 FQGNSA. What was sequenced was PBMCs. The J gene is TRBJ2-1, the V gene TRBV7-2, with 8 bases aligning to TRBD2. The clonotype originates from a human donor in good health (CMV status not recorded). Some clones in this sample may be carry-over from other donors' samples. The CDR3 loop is CASSLVGGRQYNEQFF. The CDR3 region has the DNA TGTGCCAGCAGCTTAGTAGGCGGGAGGCAGTACAATGAGCAGTTCTTC.